This T cell receptor (beta chain) was captured in a study of cytomegalovirus exposure and HLA in healthy donors. Details on this clone: Its antigen is not identified.

Whole-study results and caveats: Through in vitro validation, a few CMV-associated chains were shown to be specific for CMV antigens.

The length of the CDR3 is 16 residues. J gave up 0 bases and V 3 bases, and 5 bases lay outside the gene matches. CDR1 MDHEN and CDR2 SYDVKM come from the germline V gene. The primer mix had 60 Vbeta and 13 Jbeta primers. Under the authors' procedure: An analysis performed later counted around 80 million unique TCR beta chains (around 10 million of them shared). Clones were read by immunoSEQ multiplex PCR, and TCRdb kept only the in-frame ones, dropping some. That table is the source of V, J and clone size, and D and trimming were worked out from the DNA. The table shows approximately 100,000 clones, with 55% to 80% occurring only once.

The rearrangement joins TRBV28 to TRBJ1-3; TRBD1 agrees at 7 bases. The sequence derives from a female donor in good health and CMV-seronegative. Source material: PBMCs. The CDR3 loop reads CASSLRTGHSGNTIYF. The CDR3 nucleotides are TGTGCCAGCAGTTTGCGGACAGGACACTCTGGAAACACCATATATTTT. The complete variable domain, with remaining parts taken from reference TRBV28 and TRBJ1-3, reads DVKVTQSSRYLVKRTGEKVFLECVQDMDHENMFWYRQDPGLGLRLIYFSYDVKMKEKGDIPEGYSVSREKKERFSLILESASTNQTSMYLCASSLRTGHSGNTIYFGEGSWLTVV.